The 30 T cell receptor beta chains below were found in one sample sequenced in a study of blood T cell repertoires in COVID-19. TCRdb keeps only in-frame clones here, not all; method: immunoSEQ multiplex PCR. The profile covers about 140,000 clones, with over 75% appearing a single time and under 12% taken by the ten largest. The sequencing sample was made of peripheral blood. These receptors all stem from a man in his sixties with active or convalescent COVID-19.

The J gene is TRBJ2-1, the V gene TRBV6-5, with TRBD2 matching over 7 bases. V gave up 6 bases and J gave up 0 bases; unmatched junction bases: 5. This CDR3 region has 15 residues. Looked up from germline, CDR1 is MNHEY and CDR2 is SVGAGI. The CDR3 sequence: CASRKAGNSYNEQFF. The CDR3 nucleotides read TGTGCCAGCAGGAAAGCGGGGAACTCCTACAATGAGCAGTTCTTC.

The V call is TRBV4-1, the J call TRBJ2-1, with 7 bases lining up with TRBD2. CDR1 and CDR2 (germline): MGHRA, YSYEKL. V lost 4 bases to trimming and J lost 9 bases; unmatched junction nucleotides: 9. The CDR3 sequence is 14 residues long. The CDR3 nucleotides are TGCGCCAGCAGCCTCCTGAGACTAGCAGGTGAGCAGTTCTTC. Translated: CASSLLRLAGEQFF.

This chain links TRBV7-2 with TRBJ1-1; 11 bases agree with TRBD1. The germline V gene has CDR1 SGHTA and CDR2 FQGNSA. V was clipped by 1 base and J by 5 bases; unmatched bases: 9. This CDR3 comprises 17 residues. In DNA form, the CDR3 reads TGTGCCAGCAGCTTAGGGGGGACAGGGGGAAGAAATACTGAAGCTTTCTTT. Protein product: CASSLGGTGGRNTEAFF.

This chain uses TRBV21-1 with TRBJ2-1; TRBD1 was called by the table and not checked on the DNA. TRBV21-1 is given as a pseudogene. The CDR3 extends over 10 amino acids. CDR3 DNA: TGTGCCAGCAAGTGGGCGCGAGTGTTCTTC. Translating gives CASKWARVFF.

V gene TRBV2 combines with J gene TRBJ1-6; D unclear. Looked up from germline, CDR1 is SNHLY and CDR2 is FYNNEI. V shed 7 bases and J shed 7 bases, with 14 bases lying between them. The CDR3 spans 14 residues. The CDR3 spells CASTEGPGNSPLHF. As DNA, the CDR3 is TGTGCCAGCACCGAGGGCCCTGGCAATTCACCCCTCCACTTT.

This clone was observed a single time. The chain has TRBV25-1 and TRBJ2-1, with D hard to call. The CDR3 spans 12 residues. Germline assignment: CDR1 MGHDK and CDR2 SYGVNS. The V and J ends lost 5 bases and 6 bases respectively, with 8 bases between them. In DNA form, the CDR3 reads TGTGCCAGCAGTTACCGAGGCAATGAGCAGTTCTTC. This gives the protein CASSYRGNEQFF.

The CDR3, as DNA: TGCGCCAGCAACACGATCGGAAGAGGGCGAAACACCGGGGAGCTGTTTTTT. Protein product: CASNTIGRGRNTGELFF. This chain uses TRBV5-1 with TRBJ2-2; maybe TRBD2 (5 bases). V lost 6 bases to trimming and J lost 2 bases, with 20 bases between them. The V gene's germline CDR1 is SGHRS and CDR2 YFSETQ. This CDR3 has 17 amino acids.

The rearrangement joins TRBV9 to TRBJ2-2; 10 nucleotides match TRBD1. CDR3 length: 15 residues. J lost 4 bases, V lost 3 bases, and 3 bases had no gene match. The germline gives CDR1 SGDLS, CDR2 YYNGEE. CDR3 sequence: CASSADRGFTGELFF. CDR3 nucleotides: TGTGCCAGCAGCGCGGACAGGGGGTTCACCGGGGAGCTGTTTTTT. Together with reference TRBV9 and TRBJ2-2, the CDR3 gives the full variable domain: DSGVTQTPKHLITATGQRVTLRCSPRSGDLSVYWYQQSLDQGLQFLIQYYNGEERAKGNILERFSAQQFPDLHSELNLSSLELGDSALYFCASSADRGFTGELFFGEGSRLTVL.

V is TRBV5-6 and J is TRBJ2-1; 12 bases align to TRBD2. Germline loops: CDR1 SGHDT, CDR2 YYEEEE. This CDR3 has 14 amino acids. The J segment lost 7 bases and the V segment lost 4 bases, leaving 3 bases of the junction unmatched. The CDR3, as DNA: TGTGCCAGCAGCCTAGCGGGAGGGGGGAATGAGCAGTTCTTC. It codes for CASSLAGGGNEQFF.

In the case of this clone: Additional DNA sequences in this sample encode the identical CDR3. The chain has TRBV7-2 and TRBJ2-7; D call uncertain. Germline loops: CDR1 SGHTA, CDR2 FQGNSA. The germline V and J ends were trimmed by 3 bases and 1 base, with 7 bases remaining between them. The CDR3 length is 13 residues. DNA of the CDR3: TGTGCCAGCAGCTTGGCCCAATCCTACGAGCAGTACTTC. The encoded protein is CASSLAQSYEQYF.

The V and J genes are TRBV19 and TRBJ1-2; possibly TRBD1 for D (6 bases). Germline-derived CDR1 and CDR2 are LNHDA and SQIVND (reference sequence). Trimming removed 4 bases from V and 2 bases from J, with 8 bases in between. The CDR3 spans 13 residues. The CDR3: CASSTTGNYGYTF. The CDR3 nucleotides read TGTGCCAGTAGTACTACAGGGAACTATGGCTACACCTTC.

This chain connects TRBV7-9 to TRBJ2-1; TRBD2 aligns across 14 bases. CDR3 length equals 12 residues. The J segment lost 12 bases and the V segment lost 10 bases, leaving 5 bases of the junction unmatched. From germline, CDR1 is SEHNR and CDR2 FQNEAQ (reference sequence). The chain's CDR3 is CATIGLAGGQFF. CDR3 coding DNA: TGTGCCACCATCGGACTAGCGGGAGGGCAGTTCTTC.

The V gene is TRBV6-5, the J gene TRBJ2-2, with 9 bases fitting TRBD2. This CDR3 is built from 15 residues. Germline loops: CDR1 MNHEY, CDR2 SVGAGI. Trimming cost V 4 bases and J 6 bases; bases outside gene matches: 6. CDR3 protein: CASSSSGRRSGELFF. The DNA for the CDR3 is TGTGCCAGCAGTTCCAGCGGGAGGAGATCCGGGGAGCTGTTTTTT.

This chain uses TRBV9 with TRBJ2-5, with TRBD1 matching 12 bases. The V gene end was trimmed by 3 bases and the J gene end by 4 bases; junction bases not matched to a gene: 4. This CDR3 spans 15 amino acids. The V gene's germline CDR1 is SGDLS and CDR2 YYNGEE. For the CDR3, the DNA is TGTGCCAGCAGCGGAGGGACAGGGGGCGCAGAGACCCAGTACTTC. Translated: CASSGGTGGAETQYF.

This clone has only one observation. V gene TRBV5-4 combines with J gene TRBJ2-1, with D maybe TRBD2 (5 bases). The CDR3 has 15 amino acids. Trimming pared 2 bases from V and 3 bases from J, leaving 12 bases between. Germline V gene data show CDR1 as SGHNT and CDR2 as YYREEE (reference sequence). Here the CDR3 reads CASSFDYNSYNEQFF. The CDR3 nucleotides are TGTGCCAGCAGCTTTGACTACAATAGCTACAATGAGCAGTTCTTC.

V is TRBV9 and J is TRBJ2-1, with 7 positions matching TRBD1. Germline CDR1 is SGDLS and CDR2 is YYNGEE. The CDR3 extends over 16 amino acids. Trimming took 2 bases from V and 3 from J; bases not matched to a gene: 8. CDR3 residues: CASSVAGTEYYNEQFF. The CDR3 DNA is TGTGCCAGCAGCGTCGCCGGGACAGAATACTACAATGAGCAGTTCTTC. The whole variable domain, filled in from reference TRBV9 and TRBJ2-1, reads DSGVTQTPKHLITATGQRVTLRCSPRSGDLSVYWYQQSLDQGLQFLIQYYNGEERAKGNILERFSAQQFPDLHSELNLSSLELGDSALYFCASSVAGTEYYNEQFFGPGTRLTVL.

V is TRBV6-1 and J is TRBJ1-5; the D is unclear. Per germline, CDR1 MNHNS and CDR2 SASEGT. V lost 3 bases, J lost 0 bases, and 18 bases lay in between. This CDR3 contains 18 residues. Here the CDR3 DNA reads TGTGCCAGCAGTGACCGACTTATTCTGGCCGATAGCAATCAGCCCCAGCATTTT. Translating it yields CASSDRLILADSNQPQHF.

The rearrangement links TRBV6-2 or TRBV6-3 to TRBJ2-1; 15 bases match TRBD2. V dropped 3 bases and J dropped 7; count of bases not matched to a gene: 4. Germline CDR1 and CDR2: MNHEY and SVGEGT. This CDR3 is built from 16 residues. CDR3 DNA: TGTGCCAGCAGTTATAGGACTAGCGGGAGGGTAAATGAGCAGTTCTTC. It codes for CASSYRTSGRVNEQFF.

Of note for this clone: This specimen includes other DNA sequences encoding the same CDR3. This chain connects TRBV5-8 to TRBJ1-5; D is perhaps TRBD1 (6 bases). The V gene lost 2 bases and the J gene lost 7 bases, with 13 bases spanning the gap. CDR3 length equals 14 residues. Per germline, CDR1 SGHTS and CDR2 YDEGEE. The CDR3 is CASSLKGRGQPQHF. The CDR3 DNA sequence: TGTGCCAGCAGCTTAAAGGGAAGGGGGCAGCCCCAGCATTTT.

The chain couples TRBV19 to TRBJ1-3; no clear D. This CDR3 region has 16 residues. Germline loops: CDR1 LNHDA, CDR2 SQIVND (reference sequence). Between the trimmed V and J ends, which lost 4 bases and 0 bases, there was a span of 13 bases. The CDR3 protein is CASSTGLLSSGNTIYF. The CDR3 bases are TGTGCCAGTAGTACCGGACTCTTGAGCTCTGGAAACACCATATATTTT.

This clone was recorded once. This chain joins TRBV28 and TRBJ2-1, with D maybe TRBD2 (6 bases). The CDR3 has 15 amino acids. Trimming pared 6 bases from V and 6 bases from J, leaving 18 bases between. Germline CDR1 MDHEN, CDR2 SYDVKM. The CDR3 spells CASRRTSGSANEQFF. The CDR3 DNA is TGTGCCAGCAGAAGAACAAGCGGGTCTGCCAATGAGCAGTTCTTC.

The V and J genes are TRBV10-2 and TRBJ2-1, with 12 nucleotides matching TRBD2. Germline V CDR1 and CDR2: WSHSY, SAAADI. The length of the CDR3 is 16 residues. Trimming took 3 bases from V and 5 from J; bases not matched to a gene: 5. In nucleotides, the CDR3 is TGCGCCAGCAGTGATCGACTAGCGGGAGTACACAATGAGCAGTTCTTC. This gives the protein CASSDRLAGVHNEQFF.

As to this clone: At the DNA level, this CDR3 is encoded by other sequences in the same sample as well. The chain couples TRBV6-5 to TRBJ1-6; 8 nucleotides agree with TRBD1. The CDR3 totals 14 residues. V shed 5 bases, J shed 7 bases, and the junction held 4 bases outside the gene matches. The V gene's germline CDR1 is MNHEY and CDR2 SVGAGI. This chain's CDR3 is CASSIGQGNSPLHF. The CDR3 DNA follows: TGTGCCAGCAGTATAGGACAGGGCAATTCACCCCTCCACTTT.

The rearrangement joins TRBV5-6 to TRBJ2-2, with TRBD2 identical over 11 bases. V shed 3 bases and J 4 bases; nucleotides not matched to a gene: 2. Germline CDR1 reads SGHDT; CDR2 reads YYEEEE. The CDR3 contains 15 residues. Here the CDR3 DNA reads TGTGCCAGCAGCTGGGGACTAGCGGTCACCGGGGAGCTGTTTTTT. As protein: CASSWGLAVTGELFF.

The V gene is TRBV19, the J gene TRBJ1-2, with unresolved D. V lost 7 bases to trimming and J lost 7 bases, with 13 bases between them. The CDR3 covers 12 residues. Looked up from germline, CDR1 is LNHDA and CDR2 is SQIVND (reference sequence). The CDR3 region is CASKEGGSGYTF. The CDR3 DNA reads TGTGCCAGTAAGGAGGGAGGCTCTGGCTACACCTTC.

The chain uses TRBV7-3 and TRBJ2-1; 8 nucleotides line up with TRBD2. The CDR3 has 15 amino acids. CDR1 and CDR2 (germline): SGHTA, FQGTGA. V lost 3 bases, J lost 2 bases, and 3 bases stayed unmatched. The CDR3 loop is CASSFSGTTYNEQFF. The CDR3 DNA follows: TGTGCCAGCAGCTTTAGCGGGACTACCTACAATGAGCAGTTCTTC.

The V gene is TRBV29-1, the J gene TRBJ2-1; 8 bases agree with TRBD1. This CDR3 has 12 residues. V lost 6 bases, J lost 9 bases, and 7 bases stayed unmatched. The germline V gene has CDR1 SQVTM and CDR2 ANQGSEA. The CDR3 nucleotides read TGCAGCGTGGGACAGGTTATGGGTGAGCAGTTCTTC. Amino acids: CSVGQVMGEQFF.

The CDR3 DNA reads as TGTGCCAGCAGCGCTGGGCAGACCCAGTACTTC. Protein product: CASSAGQTQYF. J is TRBJ2-5 and V is TRBV3-1 (or the pseudogene TRBV3-2); D remains ambiguous. This CDR3 has 11 amino acids. Trimming took off 5 bases at V and 6 bases at J, with 7 bases between the two ends. CDR1 LGHDT and CDR2 YNNKEL come from the germline V gene (reference sequence).

This clone was seen only a few times. This chain connects TRBV6-1 to TRBJ1-3, with D maybe TRBD1 (5 bases). Germline CDR1 and CDR2: MNHNS and SASEGT. The CDR3 extends over 17 amino acids. V was cut by 4 bases and J by 0 bases, with 16 bases left in between. The CDR3 nucleotides are TGTGCCAGCAGTGTCCACGGGGGACTGAGCTCTGGAAACACCATATATTTT. Its protein is CASSVHGGLSSGNTIYF.

This chain uses TRBV7-9 with TRBJ1-5; TRBD1 is a possible D gene (6 bases). Germline loops: CDR1 SEHNR, CDR2 FQNEAQ (reference sequence). The V end lost 1 base, the J end lost 6 bases, and 16 bases lay between the germline ends. CDR3 length: 16 residues. The CDR3 bases are TGTGCCAGCAGCTTAGGGGGGGGCGTCAAGGGTCAGCCCCAGCATTTT. Protein product: CASSLGGGVKGQPQHF.